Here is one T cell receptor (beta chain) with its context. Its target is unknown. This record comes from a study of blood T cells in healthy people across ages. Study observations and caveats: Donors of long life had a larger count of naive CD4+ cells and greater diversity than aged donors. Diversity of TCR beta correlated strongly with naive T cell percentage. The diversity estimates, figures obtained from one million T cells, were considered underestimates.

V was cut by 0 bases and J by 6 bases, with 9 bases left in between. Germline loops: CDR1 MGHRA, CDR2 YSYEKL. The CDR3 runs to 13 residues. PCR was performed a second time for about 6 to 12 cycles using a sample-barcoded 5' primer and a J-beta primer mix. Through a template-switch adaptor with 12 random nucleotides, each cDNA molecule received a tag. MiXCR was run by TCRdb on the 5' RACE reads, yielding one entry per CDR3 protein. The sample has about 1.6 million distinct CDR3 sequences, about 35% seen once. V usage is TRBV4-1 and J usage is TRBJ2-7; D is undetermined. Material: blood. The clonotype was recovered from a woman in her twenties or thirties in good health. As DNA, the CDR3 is TGCGCCAGCAGCCAAGAGTTCCAGTTCGAGCAGTACTTC. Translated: CASSQEFQFEQYF.